This T cell receptor beta chain was observed in a study of shared clonotypes between healthy human individuals. Overall study context: Per-donor plates numbered three CD4 naive, three CD4 memory, two CD8 naive and one CD8 memory.

Study conclusions and caveats: The genetic and exposure-history diversity represented was limited by few donors.

The table lists this clone with a few counts. Its antigen is unidentified. Authors' methods: Without quality scores, immunoSEQ junctional reads could not be filtered like full-length reads. Clones were sequenced by immunoSEQ multiplex PCR, and TCRdb holds only the in-frame ones, with some missing. V and J calls and clone size are given by that table; D and trimming were obtained from the DNA. The sample gives 100,000 to 130,000 clones, 68% of which show up once; roughly 22% is in the top ten. The specimen was memory CD8+ T cells sorted from blood. Indicated subset: CD45RO+ cells pooled with CCR7-negative TemRA cells. The TCR originated in a young woman in good health.

The CDR3 protein is CSVSQREGREQFF. The CDR3, as DNA: TGCAGCGTTTCCCAGCGGGAGGGCCGTGAGCAGTTCTTC. The chain joins TRBV29-1 to TRBJ2-1, with 10 nucleotides matching TRBD2. Germline-derived CDR1 and CDR2 are SQVTM and ANQGSEA. Trimming at V came to 5 bases and at J to 9 bases, leaving 7 bases not matched to a gene. The CDR3 extends over 13 amino acids.